This TCR beta chain was obtained from a study of monozygotic twins with inflammatory bowel disease. This CDR3 contains 13 residues. Germline assignment: CDR1 LNHDA and CDR2 SQIVND (reference sequence). Note on this clonotype: Its antigen is unidentified.

Study-level points and caveats: Twins with IBD were found to have lower TCRbeta diversity (inverse Simpson) than healthy co-twins. Variability may have been added to patient repertoires by differing immunosuppressive treatments. Results did not support any single strong IBD-associated signal or clonotype.

Each sample had eight separate cDNA synthesis reactions. TCRdb reworked the 5' RACE reads into one entry per CDR3 protein, no DNA. The sample has nearly 450,000 distinct CDR3 sequences. Material: blood. The V call is TRBV19, the J call TRBJ2-1. The TCR comes from a human donor with ulcerative colitis or Crohn's disease, or a healthy co-twin of an affected twin (not recorded which). The CDR3 sequence is CASSIALYNEQFF.